This entry lists 13 T cell receptor beta chains sequenced from one sample in a study of blood T cell repertoires in COVID-19. Here immunoSEQ multiplex PCR was the method, and the copy in TCRdb shows in-frame clones only, minus some. This sample has around 340,000 clones, with 80% to 90% found just once. Sequencing was done on a sample of peripheral blood. The receptor set was obtained from a woman aged 60-70 years with COVID-19, enrolled during active disease.

This chain uses TRBV3-1 (or the pseudogene TRBV3-2) with TRBJ1-2; D unresolved. Trimming stripped 0 bases from V and 3 bases from J, with 11 bases between. CDR3 length: 15 residues. CDR1 and CDR2 from the germline V gene are LGHDT and YNNKEL (reference sequence). The CDR3 region has the DNA TGTGCCAGCAGCCAAGATCGAGGCGGATACTATGGCTACACCTTC. It translates to CASSQDRGGYYGYTF.

This clone was recorded once. The chain uses TRBV7-3 and TRBJ1-1, with TRBD1 matching over 9 bases. CDR3 length: 17 amino acids. V shed 1 base and J 1 base; nucleotides not matched to a gene: 7. Germline CDR1 reads SGHTA; CDR2 reads FQGTGA. This CDR3 is CASSLKAGDRANTEAFF. CDR3 bases: TGTGCCAGCAGCTTAAAGGCAGGGGACAGGGCGAACACTGAAGCTTTCTTT. The full variable domain, completed using reference TRBV7-3 and TRBJ1-1, is GAGVSQTPSNKVTEKGKYVELRCDPISGHTALYWYRQSLGQGPEFLIYFQGTGAADDSGLPNDRFFAVRPEGSVSTLKIQRTERGDSAVYLCASSLKAGDRANTEAFFGQGTRLTVV.

This clone was detected once. The V gene is TRBV7-2, the J gene TRBJ1-2, with D perhaps TRBD1 (6 bases). The germline V and J ends were trimmed by 5 bases and 8 bases, with 18 bases remaining between them. CDR1 SGHTA and CDR2 FQGNSA come from the germline V gene. The CDR3 length is 14 residues. In DNA, the CDR3 is TGTGCCAGCAGCCTCTCAGAGGGGGTAGAGGGCTACACCTTC. Translating gives CASSLSEGVEGYTF.

V and J are TRBV9 and TRBJ1-2, with D hard to call. Germline loops: CDR1 SGDLS, CDR2 YYNGEE. The V end lost 0 bases, the J end lost 2 bases, and 14 bases lay between the germline ends. The CDR3 has 16 residues. The CDR3 here is CASSVEGGSGNYGYTF. The DNA for the CDR3 is TGTGCCAGCAGCGTAGAGGGAGGGAGCGGAAACTATGGCTACACCTTC. Combining the CDR3 with reference TRBV9 and TRBJ1-2 gives the whole variable domain DSGVTQTPKHLITATGQRVTLRCSPRSGDLSVYWYQQSLDQGLQFLIQYYNGEERAKGNILERFSAQQFPDLHSELNLSSLELGDSALYFCASSVEGGSGNYGYTFGSGTRLTVV.

This chain links TRBV25-1 with TRBJ1-5; D not resolved. Trimming removed 4 bases at V and 2 bases at J, with 12 bases between. The CDR3 is 15 amino acids. The germline V gene encodes CDR1 MGHDK and CDR2 SYGVNS. The CDR3 sequence is CASSVVGEGNQPQHF. In nucleotides, the CDR3 is TGTGCCAGCAGTGTGGTTGGGGAGGGCAATCAGCCCCAGCATTTT. The full variable domain, its missing parts supplied by reference TRBV25-1 and TRBJ1-5, is EADIYQTPRYLVIGTGKKITLECSQTMGHDKMYWYQQDPGMELHLIHYSYGVNSTEKGDLSSESTVSRIRTEHFPLTLESARPSHTSQYLCASSVVGEGNQPQHFGDGTRLSIL.

This chain uses TRBV5-6 with TRBJ2-2; D remains unclear. Trimming shortened V by 4 bases and J by 6 bases, and 19 bases separated the two germline ends. From germline, CDR1 is SGHDT and CDR2 YYEEEE. CDR3 size: 16 residues. The DNA for the CDR3 is TGTGCCAGCAGCCATTCAGGAAGACGCGACGCCGGGGAGCTGTTTTTT. Its translation: CASSHSGRRDAGELFF.

This sequence joins TRBV6-5 and TRBJ2-1, with unresolved D. This CDR3 contains 12 residues. V was clipped by 6 bases and J by 5 bases, with 8 bases between them. Germline values: CDR1 MNHEY, CDR2 SVGAGI. CDR3 amino acids: CASSPRDNEQFF. The CDR3 nucleotides are TGTGCCAGCAGCCCCCGGGACAATGAGCAGTTCTTC.

The V call is TRBV6-5, the J call TRBJ2-7; tentatively, D is TRBD2 (5 bases). V lost 5 bases to trimming and J lost 5 bases, with 10 bases between them. The germline V gene encodes CDR1 MNHEY and CDR2 SVGAGI. CDR3 length equals 12 residues. The CDR3 DNA reads TGTGCCAGCAGTACGGGAAGAAACGAGCAGTACTTC. This encodes CASSTGRNEQYF.

This clone occurred once. The rearrangement joins TRBV14 to TRBJ2-3; D gene ambiguous. V was trimmed by 5 bases and J by 1 base, leaving 13 bases between them. CDR1 is SGHDN, CDR2 FVKESK, per germline. The CDR3 length is 15 residues. The CDR3 here is CASSLGGLGTDTQYF. CDR3 in DNA: TGTGCCAGCAGCTTAGGCGGTCTCGGCACAGATACGCAGTATTTT.

In its sample, this clone was seen once. The chain carries TRBV19 and TRBJ2-2, with 7 bases lining up with TRBD2. Trimming removed 3 bases from V and 6 bases from J; junction bases left unmatched: 7. CDR3 length: 15 amino acids. Germline assignment: CDR1 LNHDA and CDR2 SQIVND (reference sequence). The CDR3 nucleotides are TGTGCCAGTAGTATCGGGGCGGGGGTGGCCGGGGAGCTGTTTTTT. It translates to CASSIGAGVAGELFF.

The V call is TRBV4-2, the J call TRBJ2-3; 9 bases are a match to TRBD2. This CDR3 contains 16 residues. Per the germline V gene, CDR1 is LGHNA and CDR2 is YNFKEQ. The trim removed 3 bases at V and 8 bases at J, leaving 12 bases unmatched. The DNA for the CDR3 is TGTGCCAGCAGCCAGGGGAGCGGGGGGCCCCTAGGTACGCAGTATTTT. Its translation is CASSQGSGGPLGTQYF.

This chain uses TRBV15 with TRBJ2-7; D might be TRBD1 (6 bases). Per the germline V gene, CDR1 is LNHNV and CDR2 is YYDKDF (reference sequence). This CDR3 has 18 residues. The V end lost 7 bases, the J end lost 3 bases, and 28 bases lay between the germline ends. The CDR3 sequence is CATTLMTPEQGSRYEQYF. The CDR3 DNA reads as TGTGCCACCACATTGATGACGCCGGAACAGGGTTCCCGCTACGAGCAGTACTTC.

This clone was seen only once. V gene TRBV5-4 combines with J gene TRBJ2-1; TRBD2 matches at 7 bases. Germline loops: CDR1 SGHNT, CDR2 YYREEE (reference sequence). The CDR3 has 11 amino acids. J gave up 9 bases and V 4 bases, and 1 base lay outside the gene matches. The CDR3 sequence: CASSGGGEQFF. As DNA, the CDR3 is TGTGCCAGCAGCGGCGGGGGTGAGCAGTTCTTC.